Below, 2 T cell receptor beta chains from the same sample are listed, as sequenced in a study of Graves' ophthalmopathy and Graves' hyperthyroidism. RNA transcripts were the template, and TCR beta CDR3 regions were amplified from them. The workflow started with a first-round RT-PCR run with HTBI primers and then moved on to a second-round multiplex PCR. TCRdb analysed the multiplex PCR reads with MiXCR anew, one entry per CDR3 protein. This table holds about 500,000 distinct CDR3 sequences, approximately 35% found once. Sequenced input: peripheral blood or thyroid tissue (not recorded which). Receptors were obtained from an adult man with Graves' hyperthyroidism.

V usage is TRBV19 and J usage is TRBJ1-1, with D perhaps matching TRBD1 (5 bases). The CDR3 has 15 residues. CDR1 is LNHDA, CDR2 SQIVND, per germline (reference sequence). The V end lost 6 bases, the J end lost 1 base, and 15 bases lay between the germline ends. The DNA for the CDR3 is TGTGCCAGTAGGACGACAGACAGAAGGAACACTGAAGCTTTCTTT. Its translation is CASRTTDRRNTEAFF.

This chain uses TRBV19 with TRBJ1-1; 9 nucleotides agree with TRBD1. CDR1 and CDR2 from the germline V gene are LNHDA and SQIVND (reference sequence). The CDR3 contains 15 residues. V was pared by 6 bases and J by 4 bases, with 9 bases of the junction left unmatched. As DNA, the CDR3 is TGTGCCAGTAGCGGGACAGGGATTGTCGGCACTGAAGCTTTCTTT. Protein: CASSGTGIVGTEAFF.